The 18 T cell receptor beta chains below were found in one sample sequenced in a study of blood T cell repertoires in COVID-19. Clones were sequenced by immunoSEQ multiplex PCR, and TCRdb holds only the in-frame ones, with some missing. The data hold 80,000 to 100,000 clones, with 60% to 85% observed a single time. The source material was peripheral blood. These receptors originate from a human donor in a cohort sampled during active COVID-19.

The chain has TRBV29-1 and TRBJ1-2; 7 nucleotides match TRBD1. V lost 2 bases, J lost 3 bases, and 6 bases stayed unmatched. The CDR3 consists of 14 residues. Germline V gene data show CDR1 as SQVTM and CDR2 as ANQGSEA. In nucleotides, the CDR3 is TGCAGCGTTGAAAGAGACAGGGCTGACTATGGCTACACCTTC. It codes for CSVERDRADYGYTF.

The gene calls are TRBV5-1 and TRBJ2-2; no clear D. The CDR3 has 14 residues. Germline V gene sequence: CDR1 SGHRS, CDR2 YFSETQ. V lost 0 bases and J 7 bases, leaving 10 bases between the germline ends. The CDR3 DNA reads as TGCGCCAGCAGCTTGGGGGCTGGAAACGGGGAGCTGTTTTTT. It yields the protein CASSLGAGNGELFF.

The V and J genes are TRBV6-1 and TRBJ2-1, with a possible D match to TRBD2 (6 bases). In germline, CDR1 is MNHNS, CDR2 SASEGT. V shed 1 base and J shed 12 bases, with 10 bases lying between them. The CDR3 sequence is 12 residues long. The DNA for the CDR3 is TGTGCCAGCAGTGAAGGGTTGGGGGGGCAGTTCTTC. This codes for CASSEGLGGQFF.

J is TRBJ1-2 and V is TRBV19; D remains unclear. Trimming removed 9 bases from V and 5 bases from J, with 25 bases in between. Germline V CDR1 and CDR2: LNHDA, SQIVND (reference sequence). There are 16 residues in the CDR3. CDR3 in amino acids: CASSVGIWEWGYGYTF. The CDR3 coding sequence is TGTGCCAGCAGTGTGGGGATATGGGAGTGGGGATATGGCTACACCTTC.

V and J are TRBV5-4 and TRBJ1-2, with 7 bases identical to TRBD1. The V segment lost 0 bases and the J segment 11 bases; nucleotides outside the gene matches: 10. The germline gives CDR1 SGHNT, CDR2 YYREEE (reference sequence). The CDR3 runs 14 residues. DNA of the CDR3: TGTGCCAGCAGCTTGGTGGGACAGCTTAGAAAATACACCTTC. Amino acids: CASSLVGQLRKYTF.

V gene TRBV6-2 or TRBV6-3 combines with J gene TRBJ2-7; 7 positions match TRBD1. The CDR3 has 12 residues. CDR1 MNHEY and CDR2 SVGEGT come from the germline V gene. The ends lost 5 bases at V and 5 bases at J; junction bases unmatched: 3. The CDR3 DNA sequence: TGTGCCAGCAGTAGGACAGGTGACGAGCAGTACGTC. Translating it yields CASSRTGDEQYV.

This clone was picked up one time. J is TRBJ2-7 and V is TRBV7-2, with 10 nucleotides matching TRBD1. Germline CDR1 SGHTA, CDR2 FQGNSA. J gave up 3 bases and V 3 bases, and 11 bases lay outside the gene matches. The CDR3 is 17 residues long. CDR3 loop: CASSLKRVGQGHYEQYF. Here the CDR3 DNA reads TGTGCCAGCAGCTTGAAAAGGGTGGGACAGGGGCACTACGAGCAGTACTTC.

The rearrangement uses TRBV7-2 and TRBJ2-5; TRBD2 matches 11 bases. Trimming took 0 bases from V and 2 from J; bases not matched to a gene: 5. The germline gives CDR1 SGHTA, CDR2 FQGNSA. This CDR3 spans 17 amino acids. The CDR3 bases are TGTGCCAGCAGCTTAGCGGGGGCTAGCGGGGGGCAAGAGACCCAGTACTTC. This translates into CASSLAGASGGQETQYF.

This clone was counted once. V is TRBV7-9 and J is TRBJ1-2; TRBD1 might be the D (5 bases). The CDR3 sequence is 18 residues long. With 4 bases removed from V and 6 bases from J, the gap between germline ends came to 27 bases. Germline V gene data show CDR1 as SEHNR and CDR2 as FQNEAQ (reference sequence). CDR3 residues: CASSSVRDFSRPSDGYTF. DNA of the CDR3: TGTGCCAGCAGCTCGGTACGGGACTTTTCCCGCCCCTCTGATGGCTACACCTTC.

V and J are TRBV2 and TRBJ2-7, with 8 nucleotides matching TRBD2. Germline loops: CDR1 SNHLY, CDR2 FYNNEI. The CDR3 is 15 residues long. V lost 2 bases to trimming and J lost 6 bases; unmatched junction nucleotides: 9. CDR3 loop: CASSELGRGDGEQYF. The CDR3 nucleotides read TGTGCCAGCAGTGAATTAGGGCGGGGGGACGGCGAGCAGTACTTC.

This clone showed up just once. The CDR3 is CASSQSQRSREEQFF. The DNA of the CDR3 is TGTGCCAGCAGCCAAAGTCAGCGGAGCCGGGAAGAGCAGTTCTTC. This chain connects TRBV7-9 to TRBJ2-1; a possible D gene is TRBD2 (5 bases). The CDR3 is made up of 15 amino acids. Germline CDR1 SEHNR, CDR2 FQNEAQ (reference sequence). Trimming shortened V by 5 bases and J by 10 bases, and 21 bases separated the two germline ends.

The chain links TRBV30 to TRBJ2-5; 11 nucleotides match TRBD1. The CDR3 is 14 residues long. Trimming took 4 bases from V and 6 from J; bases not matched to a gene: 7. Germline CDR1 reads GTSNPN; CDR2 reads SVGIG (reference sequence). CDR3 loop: CAWTPGTGGKTQYF. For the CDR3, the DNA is TGTGCCTGGACCCCCGGGACAGGGGGAAAGACCCAGTACTTC.

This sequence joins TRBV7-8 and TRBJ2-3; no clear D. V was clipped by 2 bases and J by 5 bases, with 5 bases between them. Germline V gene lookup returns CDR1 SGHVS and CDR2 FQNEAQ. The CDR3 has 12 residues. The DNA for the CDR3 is TGTGCCAGCAGCTTACCTAGAGATACGCAGTATTTT. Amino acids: CASSLPRDTQYF.

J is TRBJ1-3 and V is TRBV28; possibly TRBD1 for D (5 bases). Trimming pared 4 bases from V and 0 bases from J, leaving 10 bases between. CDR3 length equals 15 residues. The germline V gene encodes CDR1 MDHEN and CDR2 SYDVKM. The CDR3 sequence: CASSSPGGSGNTIYF. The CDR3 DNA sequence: TGTGCCAGCAGTTCCCCGGGGGGCTCTGGAAACACCATATATTTT.

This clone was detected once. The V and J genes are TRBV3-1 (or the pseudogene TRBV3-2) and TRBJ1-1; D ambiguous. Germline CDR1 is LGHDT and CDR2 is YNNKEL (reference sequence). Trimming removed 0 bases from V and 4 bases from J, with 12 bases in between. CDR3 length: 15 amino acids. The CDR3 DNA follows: TGTGCCAGCAGCCAAGATCTCGGAGCGGGCACTGAAGCTTTCTTT. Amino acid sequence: CASSQDLGAGTEAFF.

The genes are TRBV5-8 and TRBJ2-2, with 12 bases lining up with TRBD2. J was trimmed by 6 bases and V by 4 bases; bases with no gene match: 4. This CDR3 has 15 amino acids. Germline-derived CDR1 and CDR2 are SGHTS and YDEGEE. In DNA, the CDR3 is TGTGCCAGCAGCCGAGGACTAGCGGGATCCGGGGAGCTGTTTTTT. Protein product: CASSRGLAGSGELFF.

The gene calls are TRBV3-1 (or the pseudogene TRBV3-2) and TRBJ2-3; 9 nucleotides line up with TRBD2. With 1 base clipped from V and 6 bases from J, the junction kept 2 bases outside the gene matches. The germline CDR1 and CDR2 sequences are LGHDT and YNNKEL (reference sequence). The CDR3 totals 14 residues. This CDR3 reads CASSQGAGGDTQYF. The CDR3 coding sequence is TGTGCCAGCAGCCAAGGGGCGGGGGGGGATACGCAGTATTTT.

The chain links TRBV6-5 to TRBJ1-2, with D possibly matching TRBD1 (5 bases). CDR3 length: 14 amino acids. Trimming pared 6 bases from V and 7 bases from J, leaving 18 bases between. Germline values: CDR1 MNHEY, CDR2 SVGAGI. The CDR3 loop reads CASSPTTVWPGYTF. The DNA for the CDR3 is TGTGCCAGCAGCCCAACGACAGTTTGGCCTGGCTACACCTTC.